This T cell receptor beta chain appears in the sequencing data of a study of blood T cells in healthy people across ages. At the level of the study: Template-switching capture recovered about one barcoded beta molecule per two T cells. Whole-study findings and limits: Observed TCR beta diversity per million T cells went down as age went up. This fall followed a roughly linear course with age.

Alongside a J-beta primer mix, a sample-barcoded 5' primer served in a second PCR lasting 7 to 11 cycles. TCRdb ran MiXCR on the 5' RACE reads and lists one entry per CDR3 protein. This table has fewer than 1.5 million distinct CDR3 sequences, around 39% appearing once. Details on this clonotype: Antigen unknown.

What was sequenced was blood. This receptor was taken from a woman aged 18-30 years in good health.

Here the CDR3 DNA reads TGTGCCTGGAGTGTGCTCAGGGTCGACGGGGAGCTGTTTTTT. Its protein product is CAWSVLRVDGELFF. The chain has TRBV30 and TRBJ2-2, with D possibly being TRBD1 (5 bases). Per germline, CDR1 GTSNPN and CDR2 SVGIG (reference sequence). The CDR3 spans 14 residues. Between the trimmed V and J ends, which lost 0 bases and 7 bases, there was a span of 12 bases.